A selection of T cell receptor beta chains follows, all from one sample in a study of patients and donors after allogeneic stem cell transplantation. TCRdb independently ran MiXCR on the RT-PCR reads; one entry per CDR3 protein. This table holds 200,000 to 250,000 distinct CDR3 sequences, roughly 15% found once. The sample comprised blood, either unsorted or a sorted T cell fraction (not recorded which). The receptors originated from a human donor who was either an allogeneic HSCT recipient or a stem cell or donor lymphocyte infusion donor (not recorded which). It is not recorded whose cells these are; they may come from a transplant donor. The CDR3 runs from the conserved cysteine through the conserved F or W. D genes are given only for firm matches. Clone sizes are given selectively: once, few, many, or a class where the clone is expanded.

D | J | length | size | V | DNA | CDR3
NA | TRBJ1-2 | 15 | NA | TRBV4-2 | TGTGCCAGCAGCCAAGATCAGTACGAGGGAAGTGGCTACACCTTC | CASSQDQYEGSGYTF
NA | TRBJ2-5 | 12 | many | TRBV5-1 | TGCGCCAGCAGCCCGTTCCCGGAGACCCAGTACTTC | CASSPFPETQYF
NA | TRBJ1-1 | 15 | NA | TRBV3-1 | TGTGCCAGCAGCCAAGTCCAAGGGGCGAGCACTGAAGCTTTCTTT | CASSQVQGASTEAFF
NA | TRBJ1-3 | 12 | many | TRBV27 | TGTGCCAGCAGTTTATTCCCCAACACCATATATTTT | CASSLFPNTIYF
TRBD1 | TRBJ1-1 | 14 | NA | TRBV5-6 | TGTGCCAGCAGTCCACAGGGGGAGTGGACTGAAGCTTTCTTT | CASSPQGEWTEAFF
NA | TRBJ1-3 | 17 | NA | TRBV9 | TGTGCCAGCAGCCCGCCCGGGTTTTCAGGGTTCGGAAACACCATATATTTT | CASSPPGFSGFGNTIYF
NA | TRBJ1-3 | 19 | many | TRBV5-1 | TGCGCCAGCAGCTTGGAGCCCCCGGGACGGCAAAAAGGGCGAAACACCATATATTTT | CASSLEPPGRQKGRNTIYF
NA | TRBJ1-1 | 13 | few | TRBV11-1 | TGTGCCAGCAGCCCAACAGGGCTAGGCGTGGCTTTCTTT | CASSPTGLGVAFF
NA | TRBJ2-3 | 17 | few | TRBV11-1 | TGTGCCAGCAGCTTAGGACAGGTTGGCGGGTATTCAGATACGCAGTATTTT | CASSLGQVGGYSDTQYF
TRBD1 | TRBJ1-1 | 17 | NA | TRBV12-5 | TGTGCTAGTGGTTTGGTACCCAACAGGGGGGACAACACTGAAGCTTTCTTT | CASGLVPNRGDNTEAFF
TRBD1 | TRBJ1-5 | 15 | NA | TRBV7-2 | TGTGCCAGCTTCTTAACAGGGGAAGGCAATCAGCCCCAGCATTTT | CASFLTGEGNQPQHF
NA | TRBJ2-7 | 14 | NA | TRBV7-6 | TGTGCCAGCAGCATAAATCGGGGGCCCTACGAGCAGTACTTC | CASSINRGPYEQYF
NA | TRBJ1-2 | 14 | NA | TRBV30 | TGTGCCTGGAGTGTAAAAGGCTCCAACTATGGCTACACCTTC | CAWSVKGSNYGYTF
NA | TRBJ1-1 | 15 | NA | TRBV12-3/TRBV12-4 | TGTGCCAGCAGTTTGGTTGGAAATCGGAACACTGAAGCTTTCTTT | CASSLVGNRNTEAFF
NA | TRBJ2-5 | 14 | few | TRBV29-1 | TGCAGCGTGCGGAACAGGGTTGGGGGAGAGACCCAGTACTTC | CSVRNRVGGETQYF
NA | TRBJ2-5 | 14 | few | TRBV19 | TGTGCCAGTAGTCCGACAGCCCCCAAAGAGACCCAGTACTTC | CASSPTAPKETQYF
TRBD2 | TRBJ2-1 | 13 | NA | TRBV11-2 | TGTGCCAGCCGTAGCGGGGGGGCCAATGAGCAGTTCTTC | CASRSGGANEQFF
NA | TRBJ2-7 | 14 | NA | TRBV19 | TGTGCCAGTAGGGCGACGGGCAGCTCCTACGAGCAGTACTTC | CASRATGSSYEQYF
TRBD1 | TRBJ1-1 | 16 | NA | TRBV5-1 | TGCGCCAGCAGCTTGGGGACCGGACAGGGCAACACTGAAGCTTTCTTT | CASSLGTGQGNTEAFF
NA | TRBJ1-2 | 12 | few | TRBV1 | TGCACCAGCAGCCAAGCGACAGATGGCTACACCTTC | CTSSQATDGYTF
TRBD1 | TRBJ2-5 | 16 | NA | TRBV15 | TGTGCCACCAGCAGAGCGACGAGGACAGGGCAAGAGACCCAGTACTTC | CATSRATRTGQETQYF
NA | TRBJ2-3 | 15 | many | TRBV12-3/TRBV12-4 | TGTGCCAGCAGGCGCGGACTATTAAACACAGATACGCAGTATTTT | CASRRGLLNTDTQYF
NA | TRBJ2-2 | 18 | NA | TRBV24-1 | TGTGCCACCAGTGACCCCAAAAGAGACCATAAGAACACCGGGGAGCTGTTTTTT | CATSDPKRDHKNTGELFF
NA | TRBJ2-7 | 18 | NA | TRBV21-1 | TGTGCCAGCAGCAAAGTCGGTTCCCTGAGGCAGGGTATTTACGAGCAGTACTTC | CASSKVGSLRQGIYEQYF
TRBD1 | TRBJ1-5 | 15 | few | TRBV20-1 | TGCAGTGCTAGAGATCAGTCCAGGGGGAGACAGCCCCAGCATTTT | CSARDQSRGRQPQHF
NA | TRBJ1-6 | 15 | NA | TRBV30 | TGTGCCTGGACCATAGCAAGGGGTCTACGATCACCCCTCCACTTT | CAWTIARGLRSPLHF
NA | TRBJ2-1 | 16 | few | TRBV7-3 | TGTGCCAGCAGTCGCACTCCGACCCTAGACCACAATGAGCAGTTCTTC | CASSRTPTLDHNEQFF
TRBD1 | TRBJ1-6 | 15 | many | TRBV4-2 | TGTGCCAGCAGCCTAAGACAGGGTGAAGGGACACCCCTCCACTTT | CASSLRQGEGTPLHF
NA | TRBJ1-3 | 15 | few | TRBV7-2 | TGTGCCAGCAGCTTAGCGCCAGTTCCTGGAAACACCATATATTTT | CASSLAPVPGNTIYF
NA | TRBJ2-1 | 15 | NA | TRBV27 | TGTGCCAGCAGTTTAGAGGGAGCGGGCGACCTTCGCCGGTTCTTC | CASSLEGAGDLRRFF
TRBD2 | TRBJ2-3 | 12 | many | TRBV20-1 | TGCAGCCGGACTAGCATGTCCGATACGCAGTATTTT | CSRTSMSDTQYF
NA | TRBJ2-5 | 16 | NA | TRBV2 | TGTGCCAGCAGTGAAGCGCCAGGGATAATAGGAGAGACCCAGTACTTC | CASSEAPGIIGETQYF
TRBD1 | TRBJ1-2 | 14 | NA | TRBV6-1 | TGTGCCAGCAGGGGGACAGGGGAGGGGTATGGCTACACCTTC | CASRGTGEGYGYTF
TRBD1 | TRBJ1-2 | 14 | many | TRBV4-2 | TGTGCCAGCAGCCAGGACAGGGTGGACTATGGCTACACCTTC | CASSQDRVDYGYTF
TRBD1 | TRBJ2-5 | 16 | NA | TRBV12-3/TRBV12-4 | TGTGCCAGCAGTCTTGGGACAGGGGGTGGTGGGGAGACCCAGTACTTC | CASSLGTGGGGETQYF
NA | TRBJ1-6 | 15 | NA | TRBV6-2/TRBV6-3 | TGTGCCAGCAGTTACCTCGGCGGGAAGAATTCACCCCTCCACTTT | CASSYLGGKNSPLHF
NA | TRBJ2-2 | 17 | NA | TRBV11-3 | TGTGCCAGCAGCTTAGGGGCCTGGCGGGTTACAACCGGGGAGCTGTTTTTT | CASSLGAWRVTTGELFF